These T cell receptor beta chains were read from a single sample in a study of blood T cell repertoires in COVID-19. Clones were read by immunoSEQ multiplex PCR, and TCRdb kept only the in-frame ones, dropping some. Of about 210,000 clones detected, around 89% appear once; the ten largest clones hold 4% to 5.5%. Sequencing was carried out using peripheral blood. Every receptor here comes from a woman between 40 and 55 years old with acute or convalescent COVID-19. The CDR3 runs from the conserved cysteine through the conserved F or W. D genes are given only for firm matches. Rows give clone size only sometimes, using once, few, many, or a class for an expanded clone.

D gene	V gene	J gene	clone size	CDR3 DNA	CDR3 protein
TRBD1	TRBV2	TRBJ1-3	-	TGTGCCAGCGGCACCCGGGACAGGGAAACCCTTCTCCCCACCATATATTTT	CASGTRDRETLLPTIYF
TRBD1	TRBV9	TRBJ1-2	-	TGTGCCAGCAGCGCCTCCCAACACAGGGGCGGCTATGGCTACACCTTC	CASSASQHRGGYGYTF
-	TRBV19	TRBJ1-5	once	TGTGCCAGTAGTACCTCGCGGGTCAATCAGCCCCAGCATTTT	CASSTSRVNQPQHF
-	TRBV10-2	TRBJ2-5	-	TGCGCCAGCAGTGACAATCCAGAGACCCAGTACTTC	CASSDNPETQYF
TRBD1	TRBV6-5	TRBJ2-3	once	TGTGCCAGCAGTTACTCGGAAGGGGGCGCAGATACGCAGTATTTT	CASSYSEGGADTQYF
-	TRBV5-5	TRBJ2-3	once	TGTGCCAGCAGCTTGGTAGGCGACAGCCACCCCACAGATACGCAGTATTTT	CASSLVGDSHPTDTQYF
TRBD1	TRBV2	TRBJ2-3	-	TGTGCCAGCAGTGAGTTAGGGGGCGGTAAAGATACGCAGTATTTT	CASSELGGGKDTQYF
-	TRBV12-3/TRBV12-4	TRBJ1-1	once	TGTGCCAGCAGACGGGGGGGGACTGAAGCTTTCTTT	CASRRGGTEAFF
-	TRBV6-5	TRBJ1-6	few	TGTGCCAGCAGAAAAGCTGGACAGCGGAATTCACCCCTCCACTTT	CASRKAGQRNSPLHF
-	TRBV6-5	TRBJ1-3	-	TGTGCCAGTCGGTGGGGAAACACCATATATTTT	CASRWGNTIYF
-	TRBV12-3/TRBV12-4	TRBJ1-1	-	TGTGCCAGCAGTGCGGGGTATAACACTGAAGCTTTCTTT	CASSAGYNTEAFF
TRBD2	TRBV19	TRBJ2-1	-	TGTGCCAGTACCAAGACTAGCGCCTACTCCTACAATGAGCAGTTCTTC	CASTKTSAYSYNEQFF
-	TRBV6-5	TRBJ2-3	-	TGTGCCAGCACCTTGGGAGGGGGGGCCGGGGATACGCAGTATTTT	CASTLGGGAGDTQYF
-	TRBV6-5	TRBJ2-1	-	TGTGCCAGCAGTTACGCATGGGCCGATGAGCAGTTCTTC	CASSYAWADEQFF
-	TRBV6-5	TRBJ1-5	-	TGTGCCAGCAGTTCGGATGGGCTTCGAGGGAGGCATTTT	CASSSDGLRGRHF
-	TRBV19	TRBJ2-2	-	TGTGCCAGTGGCCGGGGTAGCACGAACACCGGGGAGCTGTTTTTT	CASGRGSTNTGELFF
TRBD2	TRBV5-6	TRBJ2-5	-	TGTGCCAGCAGCACCCCCGCCCGGACTAGCGGATTCGGGGCCCAGTACTTC	CASSTPARTSGFGAQYF
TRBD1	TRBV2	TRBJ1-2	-	TGTGCCAGCAGTCCTCGCCCGACAGGGGGAGGCTACACCTTC	CASSPRPTGGGYTF
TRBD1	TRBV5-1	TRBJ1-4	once	TGCGCCAGCAGCTTGGCGGGACAGTTTAATGAAAAACTGTTTTTT	CASSLAGQFNEKLFF
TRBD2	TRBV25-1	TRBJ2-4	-	TGTGCCAGCAGTTCTAGCGGGGGGGAGTTGTGGGACATTCAGTACTTC	CASSSSGGELWDIQYF
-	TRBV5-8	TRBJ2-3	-	TGTGCCAGCAGCCGGGTACACACAGATACGCAGTATTTT	CASSRVHTDTQYF
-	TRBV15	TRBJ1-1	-	TGTGCCACCAGCACTACGTGGGGACTTTCGGGCACTGAAGCTTTCTTT	CATSTTWGLSGTEAFF
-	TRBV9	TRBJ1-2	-	TGTGCCTGTGGAGCTGTTAATGGCTACACCTTC	CACGAVNGYTF
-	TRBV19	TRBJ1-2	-	TGTGCCAGCAAGGGGAGGGAGGGGAATGGCTACACCTTC	CASKGREGNGYTF
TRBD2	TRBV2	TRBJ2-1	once	TGTGCCAGGCTAAAGGGCGGGGGGGCCGCGAATGAGCAGTTCTTC	CARLKGGGAANEQFF
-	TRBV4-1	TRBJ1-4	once	TGCGCCAGCAGCCAACCGGGTAATGAAAAACTGTTTTTT	CASSQPGNEKLFF
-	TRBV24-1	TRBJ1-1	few	TGTGCCACCATGGCAGAACCCAACACTGAAGCTTTCTTT	CATMAEPNTEAFF
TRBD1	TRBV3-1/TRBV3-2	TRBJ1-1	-	TGTGCCAGCAGCCAAGAGTTCCCAGGGGGCTACACTGAAGCTTTCTTT	CASSQEFPGGYTEAFF
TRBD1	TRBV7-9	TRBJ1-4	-	TGTGCCAGCAGCCTTGGACAGGGCTATAATGAAAAACTGTTTTTT	CASSLGQGYNEKLFF
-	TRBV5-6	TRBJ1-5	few	TGTGCCAGCAGTCCTGAAGCCAGGGGCCCCCAGCATTTT	CASSPEARGPQHF
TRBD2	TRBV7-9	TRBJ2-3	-	TGTGCCAGCAGCTTCGGACTAGCGGGGGGCCAGGGTACGCAGTATTTT	CASSFGLAGGQGTQYF
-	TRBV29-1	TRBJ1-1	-	TGCAGCGTTGAAGACTATATTGCCCAGGGGCCCACTGAAGCTTTCTTT	CSVEDYIAQGPTEAFF
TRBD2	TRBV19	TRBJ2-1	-	TGTGCCAGTAGTACCGGGACTATTCAACCGGATGAGCAGTTCTTC	CASSTGTIQPDEQFF
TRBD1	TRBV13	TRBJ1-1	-	TGTGCCAGCAGCTTTTCCGGGGGACAGGGAGCCACTGAAGCTTTCTTT	CASSFSGGQGATEAFF
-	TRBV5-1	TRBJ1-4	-	TGCGCCAGCAGCTTGGATGGGCGAGGGCATGAAAAACTGTTTTTT	CASSLDGRGHEKLFF
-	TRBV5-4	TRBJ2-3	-	TGTGCCAGCAGCTTCGTAGGAGTTAACACAGATACGCAGTATTTT	CASSFVGVNTDTQYF
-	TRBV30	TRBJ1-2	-	TGTGCCTGGAGTGTACGGGGTGGGCTGGGCTACACCTTC	CAWSVRGGLGYTF
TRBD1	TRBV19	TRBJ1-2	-	TGTGCCAGCGGGTTTCTCCGGGACAGGGGGAACAACTATGGCTACACCTTC	CASGFLRDRGNNYGYTF
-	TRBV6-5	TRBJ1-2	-	TGTGCCAGCTTACCACTACTCAGTTATGGCTACACCTTC	CASLPLLSYGYTF
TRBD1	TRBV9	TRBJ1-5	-	TGTGCCAGCAGCTTGGCGGCAGGGGGCACTCAGCCCCAGCATTTT	CASSLAAGGTQPQHF
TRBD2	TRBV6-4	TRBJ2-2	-	TGTGCCAGCAGTGGGAAGCGGGGGGGCCTGGACGGGGAGCTGTTTTTT	CASSGKRGGLDGELFF
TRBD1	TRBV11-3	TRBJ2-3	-	TGTGCCAGCAGCTTAAGGGACAGCAGAGATACGCAGTATTTT	CASSLRDSRDTQYF
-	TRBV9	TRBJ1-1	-	TGTGCCAGCAGCGCAGAACAGGGAATTAACACTGAAGCTTTCTTT	CASSAEQGINTEAFF
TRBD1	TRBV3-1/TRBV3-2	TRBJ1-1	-	TGTGCCAGCAGGCGGACAGGGATCGCTGAAGCTTTCTTT	CASRRTGIAEAFF
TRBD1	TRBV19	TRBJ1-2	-	TGTGCCAGTAGTGTACAGGGGGCAAATGGCTACACCTTC	CASSVQGANGYTF
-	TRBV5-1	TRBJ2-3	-	TGCGCCAGTCGGGAACAGTCAACTAGCACAGATACGCAGTATTTT	CASREQSTSTDTQYF
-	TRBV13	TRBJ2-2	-	TGTGCCAGCCCGGACAGACACACCGGGGAGCTGTTTTTT	CASPDRHTGELFF
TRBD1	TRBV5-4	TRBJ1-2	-	TGTGCCAGCAGCACGATGGGACAGGGGAAAAACACCTTC	CASSTMGQGKNTF
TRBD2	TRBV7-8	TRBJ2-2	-	TGTGCCAGCAGCTTAGTGGGACTAGCGGGGGACACCGGGGAGCTGTTTTTT	CASSLVGLAGDTGELFF
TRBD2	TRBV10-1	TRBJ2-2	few	TGCGCCAGCAGTGAATTCAAGGGTACTAGCGGTACCGGGGAGCTGTTTTTT	CASSEFKGTSGTGELFF
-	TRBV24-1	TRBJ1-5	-	TGTGCCACCAGTGGGAGTGCGGGCAATCAGCCCCAGCATTTT	CATSGSAGNQPQHF
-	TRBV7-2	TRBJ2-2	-	TGTGCCAGCAGCTTAGAACAGGTGACGCTGTTTTTT	CASSLEQVTLFF
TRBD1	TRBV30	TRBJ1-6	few	TGTGCCTGGAGCGCAAGACAGGGTCTCAGCTCACCCCTCCACTTT	CAWSARQGLSSPLHF
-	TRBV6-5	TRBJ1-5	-	TGTGCCAGCAGGGAGGGGGGGGGCAACAATCAGCCCCAGCATTTT	CASREGGGNNQPQHF
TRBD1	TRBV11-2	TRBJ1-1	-	TGTGCCAGCAGCTCTAGACAGGGGGCGAACACTGAAGCTTTCTTT	CASSSRQGANTEAFF
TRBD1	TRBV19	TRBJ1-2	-	TGTGCCAGTAGTTCATTGACAGGGCTTTCGAATGGCTACACCTTC	CASSSLTGLSNGYTF
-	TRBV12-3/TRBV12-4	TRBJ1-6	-	TGTGCCAGCAGGGAAGGGGGACGGCCCCTCCACTTT	CASREGGRPLHF
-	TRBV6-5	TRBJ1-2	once	TGTGCCAGCAGCTACGGCGGCGTGTCTAACTATGGCTACACCTTC	CASSYGGVSNYGYTF